This T cell receptor (beta chain) was captured by sequencing in a study of T cells after yellow fever vaccination. General study results and limits: A large majority of primary-vaccination clones showed up again after the booster (roughly 96% CD4, 88% CD8). Contamination by abundant bulk-population clonotypes could be present in FACS-sorted repertoires.

One entry per CDR3 protein, called by TCRdb with MiXCR from the 5' RACE reads. Counted here are 200,000 to 300,000 distinct CDR3 sequences, 13% occurring once; the ten biggest clones make up 0.5% to 0.6%. A note on this clonotype: Its antigen is not identified.

This clonotype originated in a man aged 25 to 45 who received the YFV17D yellow fever vaccine. The sequenced sample was CD4+ T cells sorted from PBMCs, obtained 45 days after the yellow fever booster vaccination.

Here the CDR3 reads CSVEPMTSKGQFF. In DNA form, the CDR3 reads TGCAGCGTTGAACCGATGACTAGCAAAGGGCAGTTCTTC. The chain is built from TRBV29-1 and TRBJ2-1, with 7 bases identical to TRBD2. Germline V gene lookup returns CDR1 SQVTM and CDR2 ANQGSEA. The CDR3 spans 13 residues. V shed 2 bases, J shed 12 bases, and the junction held 10 bases outside the gene matches.